These 27 T cell receptor beta chains were all obtained from the same sample, sequenced in a study of PD-1 blockade in classical Hodgkin lymphoma. Exposure to brentuximab vedotin varied, and each patient had relapsed following autologous stem cell transplantation. The method was immunoSEQ multiplex PCR; TCRdb's version includes in-frame clones alone and lacks a portion of them. The repertoire consists of about 110,000 clones, with 80% to 90% occurring once and the leading ten covering just under 20%. Sequenced material: peripheral blood mononuclear cells (PBMCs), taken before the second cycle of nivolumab. These TCRs come from a human donor with classical Hodgkin lymphoma.

This clone was recorded once. The rearrangement uses TRBV27 and TRBJ1-2; D is undetermined. This CDR3 is 13 amino acids long. Germline lookup yields CDR1 MNHEY and CDR2 SMNVEV (reference sequence). V dropped 1 base and J dropped 7 bases, with 10 bases sitting between them. CDR3 coding DNA: TGTGCCAGCAGTTTATACCCCCTGGGTGGCTACACCTTC. The encoded protein is CASSLYPLGGYTF.

The chain is built from TRBV19 and TRBJ1-4; D not certain. The CDR3 loop spans 14 amino acids. Germline CDR1 and CDR2: LNHDA and SQIVND (reference sequence). V dropped 2 bases and J dropped 4 bases, with 8 bases sitting between them. In nucleotides, the CDR3 is TGTGCCAGTAGTATAAACACCGTTAATGAAAAACTGTTTTTT. This gives the protein CASSINTVNEKLFF. Based on the CDR3 plus reference TRBV19 and TRBJ1-4, the full variable domain is DGGITQSPKYLFRKEGQNVTLSCEQNLNHDAMYWYRQDPGQGLRLIYYSQIVNDFQKGDIAEGYSVSREKKESFPLTVTSAQKNPTAFYLCASSINTVNEKLFFGSGTQLSVL.

This sequence joins TRBV6-1 and TRBJ2-7, with D perhaps TRBD2 (6 bases). The V end was cut by 1 base, the J end by 3 bases, with 13 bases between. Germline CDR1 MNHNS, CDR2 SASEGT. The CDR3 is 15 residues long. CDR3 nucleotides: TGTGCCAGCAGTGAAGGGGCTTGGGGGGACTACGAGCAGTACTTC. Protein sequence: CASSEGAWGDYEQYF.

The rearrangement links TRBV4-3 to TRBJ2-5; D remains ambiguous. V lost 4 bases and J lost 1, with 10 bases in between. The CDR3 is 14 amino acids. Germline CDR1 and CDR2: LGHNA and YSLEER. This CDR3 is CASSPAGRQETQYF. The CDR3 nucleotides read TGCGCCAGCAGCCCCGCAGGCCGCCAAGAGACCCAGTACTTC.

The genes are TRBV10-1 and TRBJ2-7; D call uncertain. CDR1 and CDR2 from the germline V gene are WNHNN and SYGVQD (reference sequence). This CDR3 region has 16 residues. V was clipped by 3 bases and J by 4 bases, with 19 bases between them. The CDR3 nucleotides read TGCGCCAGCAGTGACCTGGGGAACCTCCGTCCGTACGAGCAGTACTTC. Its translation is CASSDLGNLRPYEQYF.

The V gene is TRBV28, the J gene TRBJ2-1; no clear D. Germline loops: CDR1 MDHEN, CDR2 SYDVKM. There are 15 residues in the CDR3. Trimming took off 5 bases at V and 0 bases at J, with 11 bases between the two ends. The CDR3 protein is CASSQSPSSYNEQFF. CDR3 DNA: TGTGCCAGCAGTCAGTCCCCCAGCTCCTACAATGAGCAGTTCTTC.

The CDR3 region is CASSKRTSTDTQYF. The CDR3 region has the DNA TGTGCCAGCAGCAAACGGACAAGCACAGATACGCAGTATTTT. The rearrangement uses TRBV11-2 and TRBJ2-3, with D possibly matching TRBD1 (5 bases). This CDR3 comprises 14 residues. Trimming left V 5 bases short and J 0 bases short, with 9 bases between. Germline CDR1 reads SGHAT; CDR2 reads FQNNGV. Variable domain in full (rest from reference TRBV11-2 and TRBJ2-3): EAGVAQSPRYKIIEKRQSVAFWCNPISGHATLYWYQQILGQGPKLLIQFQNNGVVDDSQLPKDRFSAERLKGVDSTLKIQPAKLEDSAVYLCASSKRTSTDTQYFGPGTRLTVL.

This CDR3 is CASSRRTSGTYNEQFF. The DNA of the CDR3 is TGTGCCAGCAGCCGACGGACTAGCGGGACCTACAATGAGCAGTTCTTC. The chain links TRBV7-9 to TRBJ2-1, with 12 bases fitting TRBD2. V lost 5 bases, J lost 2 bases, and 4 bases stayed unmatched. Germline-derived CDR1 and CDR2 are SEHNR and FQNEAQ (reference sequence). The CDR3 has 16 amino acids.

The chain links TRBV20-1 to TRBJ2-1; tentatively, D is TRBD1 (6 bases). V was shortened by 2 bases and J by 15 bases, with 14 bases between the two germline ends. Germline CDR1 and CDR2: DFQATT and SNEGSKA (reference sequence). The CDR3 covers 11 residues. The CDR3 is CSARRGQVAFF. For the CDR3, the DNA is TGCAGTGCTAGACGGGGACAAGTGGCGTTCTTC.

This clone was counted a few times. V and J are TRBV11-2 and TRBJ1-4; 7 bases match TRBD1. Germline loops: CDR1 SGHAT, CDR2 FQNNGV. V dropped 5 bases and J dropped 4; count of bases not matched to a gene: 10. The CDR3 spans 16 residues. CDR3 DNA sequence: TGTGCCAGCAGCCCCCTGGGGGGACAGAATAATGAAAAACTGTTTTTT. Its translation: CASSPLGGQNNEKLFF. Looking up the rest from reference TRBV11-2 and TRBJ1-4 gives the full variable domain: EAGVAQSPRYKIIEKRQSVAFWCNPISGHATLYWYQQILGQGPKLLIQFQNNGVVDDSQLPKDRFSAERLKGVDSTLKIQPAKLEDSAVYLCASSPLGGQNNEKLFFGSGTQLSVL.

This chain joins TRBV5-1 and TRBJ1-4, with a tentative D call TRBD1 (5 bases). Between the trimmed V and J ends, which lost 4 bases and 6 bases, there was a span of 19 bases. Germline V CDR1 and CDR2: SGHRS, YFSETQ. The CDR3 is made up of 16 amino acids. The CDR3: CASSPLGGGWDEKLFF. The CDR3 coding sequence is TGCGCCAGCAGCCCCCTCGGTGGGGGATGGGATGAAAAACTGTTTTTT.

The chain is built from TRBV14 and TRBJ2-6, with D unclear. Trimming cost V 1 base and J 0 bases, with 10 bases left between them. Germline CDR1 SGHDN, CDR2 FVKESK. CDR3 length equals 17 residues. The CDR3 DNA follows: TGTGCCAGCAGCCAAGTGGCTCACTACTCTGGGGCCAACGTCCTGACTTTC. It translates to CASSQVAHYSGANVLTF.

The V gene is TRBV6-5, the J gene TRBJ2-5; D not resolved. V was clipped by 5 bases and J by 0 bases, with 7 bases between them. The length of the CDR3 is 13 residues. Germline loops: CDR1 MNHEY, CDR2 SVGAGI. In DNA, the CDR3 is TGTGCCAGCAGTCACTTAGACCAAGAGACCCAGTACTTC. It is translated as CASSHLDQETQYF.

The V gene is TRBV5-1, the J gene TRBJ1-1; D perhaps matches TRBD1 (5 bases). Per germline, CDR1 SGHRS and CDR2 YFSETQ. The CDR3 loop spans 14 amino acids. The V gene lost 5 bases and the J gene lost 6 bases, with 17 bases spanning the gap. CDR3 nucleotide sequence: TGCGCCAGCAGTTTAACACAGGTCGACGCTGAAGCTTTCTTT. Translated: CASSLTQVDAEAFF.

The CDR3 loop is CASSSRSGANVLTF. CDR3 bases: TGTGCCAGCAGCTCCCGCTCTGGGGCCAACGTCCTGACTTTC. The V call is TRBV5-6, the J call TRBJ2-6, with no clear D. Germline CDR1 is SGHDT and CDR2 is YYEEEE. The length of the CDR3 is 14 residues. Trimming shortened V by 3 bases and J by 0 bases, and 4 bases separated the two germline ends.

This rearrangement joins TRBV5-4 to TRBJ1-5, with TRBD1 as a possible D gene (5 bases). Germline V gene lookup returns CDR1 SGHNT and CDR2 YYREEE (reference sequence). This CDR3 spans 14 amino acids. V lost 3 bases and J lost 3, with 10 bases in between. DNA of the CDR3: TGTGCCAGCAGCTCGGGACTCTCCAATCAGCCCCAGCATTTT. Amino acids: CASSSGLSNQPQHF.

This chain joins TRBV4-1 and TRBJ2-1; no firm D call. The CDR3 sequence is 15 residues long. CDR1 and CDR2 from the germline V gene are MGHRA and YSYEKL. V was clipped by 1 base and J by 7 bases, with 14 bases between them. DNA of the CDR3: TGCGCCAGCAGCCAAGGGCTTGCGACTTTAAATGAGCAGTTCTTC. Translation gives CASSQGLATLNEQFF.

This chain connects TRBV5-1 to TRBJ2-1; 7 bases match TRBD1. This CDR3 is built from 20 residues. Germline CDR1 reads SGHRS; CDR2 reads YFSETQ. V lost 0 bases to trimming and J lost 1 base; unmatched junction nucleotides: 16. DNA of the CDR3: TGCGCCAGCAGCTTGGCCGCCGGGACAGCAAAGTTTGGGTCCTACAATGAGCAGTTCTTC. As protein: CASSLAAGTAKFGSYNEQFF. Full variable domain (outside the CDR3, taken from reference TRBV5-1 and TRBJ2-1): KAGVTQTPRYLIKTRGQQVTLSCSPISGHRSVSWYQQTPGQGLQFLFEYFSETQRNKGNFPGRFSGRQFSNSRSEMNVSTLELGDSALYLCASSLAAGTAKFGSYNEQFFGPGTRLTVL.

This rearrangement joins TRBV4-1 to TRBJ2-2; D possibly corresponds to TRBD2 (6 bases). Per the germline V gene, CDR1 is MGHRA and CDR2 is YSYEKL. V was shortened by 1 base and J by 4 bases, with 16 bases between the two germline ends. CDR3 length: 17 amino acids. CDR3: CASSQASRQGGTGELFF. DNA of the CDR3: TGCGCCAGCAGCCAAGCCTCCCGGCAGGGAGGCACCGGGGAGCTGTTTTTT.

V gene TRBV11-3 combines with J gene TRBJ2-1; D might be TRBD2 (6 bases). CDR3 length equals 15 residues. Trimming stripped 1 base from V and 10 bases from J, with 17 bases between. Per germline, CDR1 SGHNT and CDR2 YENEEA. CDR3 loop: CASSLGSRAGGEQFF. The CDR3 DNA reads TGTGCCAGCAGCTTAGGGAGCCGGGCCGGGGGAGAGCAGTTCTTC.

The genes are TRBV7-6 and TRBJ2-7, with TRBD2 matching 7 bases. There are 18 residues in the CDR3. In germline, CDR1 is SGHVS, CDR2 FNYEAQ. V trimming: 1 base; J trimming: 2 bases; junction bases outside the gene matches: 14. The CDR3 is CASSLDLPASGITYEQYF. In DNA form, the CDR3 reads TGTGCCAGCAGCTTAGACCTCCCGGCAAGCGGGATTACCTACGAGCAGTACTTC.

A single count supports this clone. V usage is TRBV4-1 and J usage is TRBJ2-2; tentatively, D is TRBD1 or TRBD2 (6 bases each). V shed 0 bases and J shed 6 bases, with 14 bases lying between them. The CDR3 covers 16 residues. Germline V gene data show CDR1 as MGHRA and CDR2 as YSYEKL. CDR3 in amino acids: CASSQEIGQRAGELFF. As DNA, the CDR3 is TGCGCCAGCAGCCAAGAGATAGGACAGCGGGCCGGGGAGCTGTTTTTT.

V is TRBV25-1 and J is TRBJ1-5, with D possibly being TRBD1 (6 bases). Germline assignment: CDR1 MGHDK and CDR2 SYGVNS. The CDR3 has 13 amino acids. Trimming took 4 bases from V and 8 from J, leaving 12 bases between them. CDR3 amino acids: CASSGAKGEPQHF. CDR3 sequence (DNA): TGTGCCAGCAGTGGTGCCAAGGGGGAGCCCCAGCATTTT.

Concerning this clone itself: This CDR3 is also generated by other DNA sequences in the sample. The chain combines TRBV27 with TRBJ2-3; 10 bases agree with TRBD2. Trimming cost V 4 bases and J 1 base; bases outside gene matches: 5. This CDR3 is built from 16 residues. Germline V gene data show CDR1 as MNHEY and CDR2 as SMNVEV (reference sequence). CDR3 DNA: TGTGCCAGCAGTTCAAGACTAGCGGGTGGCACAGATACGCAGTATTTT. Translation: CASSSRLAGGTDTQYF.

This chain joins TRBV7-2 and TRBJ2-7; 8 bases align to TRBD2. Germline loops: CDR1 SGHTA, CDR2 FQGNSA. After removal of 2 bases from V and 0 bases from J, the junction contained 3 bases not matched to a gene. This CDR3 is built from 15 residues. The CDR3 DNA sequence: TGTGCCAGCAGCTTATCAGCGGGGGACTCCTACGAGCAGTACTTC. It is translated as CASSLSAGDSYEQYF.

This chain uses TRBV14 with TRBJ1-1; D call uncertain. CDR3 length equals 13 residues. The germline V gene encodes CDR1 SGHDN and CDR2 FVKESK. V was clipped by 4 bases and J by 3 bases, with 9 bases between them. CDR3 sequence (DNA): TGTGCCAGCAGCCTAGTTGCGGACACTGAAGCTTTCTTT. Protein sequence: CASSLVADTEAFF.

The chain links TRBV28 to TRBJ1-1, with a weak D call TRBD1 (6 bases). The CDR3 runs to 13 residues. V was trimmed by 1 base and J by 8 bases, leaving 11 bases between them. Germline V gene sequence: CDR1 MDHEN, CDR2 SYDVKM. CDR3 DNA sequence: TGTGCCAGCAGTTTATATAGGACAGCGGAAGCTTTCTTT. Residues: CASSLYRTAEAFF.